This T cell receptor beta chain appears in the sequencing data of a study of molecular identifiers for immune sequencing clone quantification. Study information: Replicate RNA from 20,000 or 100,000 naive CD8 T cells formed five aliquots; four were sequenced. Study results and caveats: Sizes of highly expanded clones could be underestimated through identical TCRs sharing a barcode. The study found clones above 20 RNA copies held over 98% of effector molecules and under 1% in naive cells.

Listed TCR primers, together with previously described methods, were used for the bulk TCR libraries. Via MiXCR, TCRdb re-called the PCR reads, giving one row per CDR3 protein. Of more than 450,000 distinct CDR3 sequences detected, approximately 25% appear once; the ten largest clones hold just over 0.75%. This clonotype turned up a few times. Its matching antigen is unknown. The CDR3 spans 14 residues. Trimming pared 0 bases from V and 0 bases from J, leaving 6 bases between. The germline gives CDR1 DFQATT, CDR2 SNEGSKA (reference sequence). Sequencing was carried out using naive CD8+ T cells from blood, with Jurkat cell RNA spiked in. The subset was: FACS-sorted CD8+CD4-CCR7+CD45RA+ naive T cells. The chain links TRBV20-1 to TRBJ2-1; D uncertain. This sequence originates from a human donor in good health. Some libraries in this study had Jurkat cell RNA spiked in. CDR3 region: CSARDLSSYNEQFF. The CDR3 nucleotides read TGCAGTGCTAGAGACTTAAGCTCCTACAATGAGCAGTTCTTC.